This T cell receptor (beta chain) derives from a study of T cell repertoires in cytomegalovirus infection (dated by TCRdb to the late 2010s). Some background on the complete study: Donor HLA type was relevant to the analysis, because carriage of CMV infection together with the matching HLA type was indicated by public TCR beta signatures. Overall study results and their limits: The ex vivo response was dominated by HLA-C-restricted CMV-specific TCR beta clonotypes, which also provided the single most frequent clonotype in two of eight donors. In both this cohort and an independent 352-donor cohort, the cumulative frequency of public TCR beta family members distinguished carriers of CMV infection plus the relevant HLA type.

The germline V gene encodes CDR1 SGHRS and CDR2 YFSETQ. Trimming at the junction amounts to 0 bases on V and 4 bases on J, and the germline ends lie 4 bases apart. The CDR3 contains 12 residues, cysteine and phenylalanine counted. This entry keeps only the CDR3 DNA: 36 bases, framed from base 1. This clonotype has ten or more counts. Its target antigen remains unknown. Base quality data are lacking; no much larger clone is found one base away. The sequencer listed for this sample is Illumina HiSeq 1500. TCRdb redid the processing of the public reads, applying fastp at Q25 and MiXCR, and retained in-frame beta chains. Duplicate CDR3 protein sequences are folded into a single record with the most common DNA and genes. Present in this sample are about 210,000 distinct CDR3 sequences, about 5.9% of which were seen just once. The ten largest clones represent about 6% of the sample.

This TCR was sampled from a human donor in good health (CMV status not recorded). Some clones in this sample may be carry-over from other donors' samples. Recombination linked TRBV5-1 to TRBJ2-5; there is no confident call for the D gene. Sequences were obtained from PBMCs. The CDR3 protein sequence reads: CASSLDSETQYF. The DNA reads TGCGCCAGCAGCTTGGATTCAGAGACCCAGTACTTC.